The next 18 T cell receptor beta chains were all read from a single sample in a study of CD8+ T cells in alopecia areata. Treatment denoted: oral pan-JAK inhibitor, 5-10 mg twice daily. Extracted RNA was reverse transcribed into cDNA, the sequencing template. Sequencing was performed with immunoSEQ multiplex PCR; in TCRdb, only in-frame clones are kept and a portion is missing. The top ten clones hold 16% of a sample with approximately 180,000 clones, approximately 59% of them seen once. Sequenced here: CD4+ T cells sorted from blood, sampled at approximately week 56, from a patient treated with tofacitinib. The receptor set was obtained from a human donor with alopecia areata.

This chain connects TRBV23-1 to TRBJ2-3; D perhaps matches TRBD2 (5 bases). TRBV23-1 is sorted into the ORF group, with uncertain function. Trimming removed 3 bases from V and 2 bases from J, with 15 bases in between. The CDR3 has 16 amino acids. The CDR3 region is CASSQPDSPPTDTQYF. The CDR3 DNA sequence: TGCGCCAGCAGTCAGCCGGACTCCCCACCCACAGATACGCAGTATTTT.

This clone came up many times. CDR3 loop: CASSPPGTPQAQHF. CDR3 sequence (DNA): TGTGCCAGCTCACCCCCCGGGACACCCCAGGCCCAGCATTTT. The chain couples TRBV18 to TRBJ1-5, with D possibly matching TRBD1 (6 bases). The CDR3 loop spans 14 amino acids. Germline values: CDR1 KGHSH, CDR2 LQKENI. Trimming left V 3 bases short and J 11 bases short, with 17 bases between.

This clone was counted a few times. The chain uses TRBV12-5 and TRBJ2-5; 9 bases line up with TRBD1. In germline, CDR1 is LGHNT, CDR2 FRNRAP. Losses at the gene ends were 5 bases for V and 4 bases for J; bases not matched to a gene: 2. The CDR3 loop spans 13 amino acids. DNA for the CDR3: TGTGCTAGTGGTCCGGGACAGGGAGAGACCCAGTACTTC. This sequence encodes CASGPGQGETQYF. Complete variable domain (other parts from reference TRBV12-5 and TRBJ2-5): DARVTQTPRHKVTEMGQEVTMRCQPILGHNTVFWYRQTMMQGLELLAYFRNRAPLDDSGMPKDRFSAEMPDATLATLKIQPSEPRDSAVYFCASGPGQGETQYFGPGTRLLVL.

This clone was seen a handful of times. The chain employs TRBV4-2 and TRBJ1-2; TRBD1 aligns across 8 bases. Germline assignment: CDR1 LGHNA and CDR2 YNFKEQ. J lost 4 bases, V lost 3 bases, and 4 bases had no gene match. This CDR3 has 14 residues. CDR3 nucleotide sequence: TGTGCCAGCAGCCAGGACAGGGTCCCCTATGGCTACACCTTC. Protein sequence: CASSQDRVPYGYTF.

The chain employs TRBV2 and TRBJ1-2; 8 bases map to TRBD1. The V segment lost 0 bases and the J segment 8 bases; nucleotides outside the gene matches: 8. This CDR3 has 15 residues. CDR1 and CDR2 from the germline V gene are SNHLY and FYNNEI. The CDR3 nucleotides are TGTGCCAGCAGTGAAGCGCGGGGACAGGCTGGGGGCTACACCTTC. This gives the protein CASSEARGQAGGYTF. Full variable domain (rest looked up from reference TRBV2 and TRBJ1-2): EPEVTQTPSHQVTQMGQEVILRCVPISNHLYFYWYRQILGQKVEFLVSFYNNEISEKSEIFDDQFSVERPDGSNFTLKIRSTKLEDSAMYFCASSEARGQAGGYTFGSGTRLTVV.

This sequence joins TRBV4-2 and TRBJ1-6, with D uncertain. This CDR3 contains 16 residues. The V end was cut by 1 base, the J end by 0 bases, with 7 bases between. Germline-derived CDR1 and CDR2 are LGHNA and YNFKEQ. The CDR3 spells CASSQGGSSYNSPLHF. The DNA of the CDR3 is TGTGCCAGCAGCCAAGGCGGGAGCTCCTATAATTCACCCCTCCACTTT.

The chain carries TRBV9 and TRBJ2-1; D ambiguous. This CDR3 spans 12 amino acids. Per the germline V gene, CDR1 is SGDLS and CDR2 is YYNGEE. V shed 0 bases and J shed 8 bases, with 6 bases lying between them. Here the CDR3 reads CASSVERDEQFF. The CDR3 DNA reads TGTGCCAGCAGCGTAGAGCGAGATGAGCAGTTCTTC.

The table lists this clone with a few counts. V usage is TRBV7-9 and J usage is TRBJ2-3; 10 nucleotides align to TRBD1. After removal of 11 bases from V and 5 bases from J, the junction contained 7 bases not matched to a gene. The CDR3 spans 13 residues. CDR1 SEHNR and CDR2 FQNEAQ come from the germline V gene (reference sequence). Here the CDR3 reads CAGRQGAGDTQYF. As DNA, the CDR3 is TGTGCCGGGCGACAGGGGGCTGGAGATACGCAGTATTTT.

Concerning this clone itself: The junction and the germline gene differ at one end; a read error may be behind it. The V gene is TRBV2, the J gene TRBJ2-2, with D unresolved. This CDR3 is built from 15 residues. Germline V gene sequence: CDR1 SNHLY, CDR2 FYNNEI. CDR3 sequence reads: CASRERPGNTGELFF. CDR3 DNA sequence: TGTGCCAGCCGTGAGCGCCCCGGGAACACCGGGGAGCTGTTTTTT.

V usage is TRBV15 and J usage is TRBJ2-2; D may match TRBD1 or TRBD2 (5 bases each). There are 17 residues in the CDR3. V was pared by 0 bases and J by 6 bases, with 17 bases between. Germline-derived CDR1 and CDR2 are LNHNV and YYDKDF (reference sequence). The CDR3 sequence is CATSRDSWTRGAGELFF. The CDR3 coding sequence is TGTGCCACCAGCAGAGATTCGTGGACGAGGGGTGCCGGGGAGCTGTTTTTT.

In this sample, this clone turned up a few times. This sequence joins TRBV4-1 and TRBJ2-7, with D possibly matching TRBD1 (5 bases). The length of the CDR3 is 15 residues. Looked up from germline, CDR1 is MGHRA and CDR2 is YSYEKL. Trimming cost V 4 bases and J 2 bases, with 15 bases left between them. The CDR3 here is CASSPRRETTYEQYF. CDR3 DNA: TGCGCCAGCAGCCCCCGCAGGGAAACAACCTACGAGCAGTACTTC.

The chain joins TRBV20-1 to TRBJ2-3; D is uncertain. The CDR3 contains 11 residues. V was shortened by 1 base and J by 6 bases, with 5 bases between the two germline ends. Germline CDR1 DFQATT, CDR2 SNEGSKA (reference sequence). The CDR3: CSARVGDTQYF. DNA of the CDR3: TGCAGTGCTAGAGTCGGGGATACGCAGTATTTT.

The J gene is TRBJ2-7, the V gene TRBV7-9, with D perhaps matching TRBD2 (5 bases). This CDR3 has 16 residues. V lost 5 bases and J 6 bases, leaving 23 bases between the germline ends. In germline, CDR1 is SEHNR, CDR2 FQNEAQ (reference sequence). The CDR3 loop is CASSPTHSGRPLEQYF. The CDR3 DNA follows: TGTGCCAGCAGCCCAACCCACAGCGGACGACCCCTCGAGCAGTACTTC. Complete variable domain (other parts from reference TRBV7-9 and TRBJ2-7): DTGVSQNPRHKITKRGQNVTFRCDPISEHNRLYWYRQTLGQGPEFLTYFQNEAQLEKSRLLSDRFSAERPKGSFSTLEIQRTEQGDSAMYLCASSPTHSGRPLEQYFGPGTRLTVT.

This clone was detected only a few times. V is TRBV30 and J is TRBJ2-7, with 9 bases lining up with TRBD1. This CDR3 spans 15 amino acids. J gave up 5 bases and V 2 bases, and 10 bases lay outside the gene matches. Germline CDR1 is GTSNPN and CDR2 is SVGIG (reference sequence). DNA of the CDR3: TGTGCCTGGAGTAGACCGGGACAGGGTCAAAACGAGCAGTACTTC. This encodes CAWSRPGQGQNEQYF.

J is TRBJ2-1 and V is TRBV29-1; 7 nucleotides line up with TRBD1. V lost 0 bases and J lost 13; bases outside the gene matches: 6. Germline assignment: CDR1 SQVTM and CDR2 ANQGSEA. The CDR3 totals 12 residues. The CDR3 is CSVEEAAGGQFF. The CDR3 nucleotides are TGCAGCGTTGAAGAAGCTGCAGGGGGTCAGTTCTTC.

The chain recombines TRBV7-9 with TRBJ2-1; the match to TRBD2 covers 11 bases. In germline, CDR1 is SEHNR, CDR2 FQNEAQ (reference sequence). The CDR3 extends over 17 amino acids. With 1 base clipped from V and 5 bases from J, the junction kept 7 bases outside the gene matches. CDR3 amino acids: CASSLVAGGPSDNEQFF. The CDR3, as DNA: TGTGCCAGCAGCTTAGTAGCGGGGGGGCCGAGTGACAATGAGCAGTTCTTC.

This clone appeared a few times. CDR3 coding DNA: TGTGCCAGTAGTATAGCCCCCGGGACAGGGAGGCTAGGCTACACCTTC. Its translation is CASSIAPGTGRLGYTF. The chain uses TRBV19 and TRBJ1-2; TRBD1 aligns across 9 bases. The germline V gene encodes CDR1 LNHDA and CDR2 SQIVND (reference sequence). The CDR3 extends over 16 amino acids. After removal of 1 base from V and 8 bases from J, the junction contained 11 bases not matched to a gene.

This rearrangement joins TRBV7-9 to TRBJ2-5; possible D gene TRBD2, 6 bases. Germline loops: CDR1 SEHNR, CDR2 FQNEAQ (reference sequence). The V gene lost 3 bases and the J gene lost 5 bases, with 10 bases spanning the gap. The CDR3 sequence is 13 residues long. For the CDR3, the DNA is TGTGCCAGCAGCTTCGGCGGGACGGAGACCCAGTACTTC. It specifies CASSFGGTETQYF.